The next 29 T cell receptor beta chains were all read from a single sample in a study of blood T cell repertoires in COVID-19. TCRdb's table, derived via immunoSEQ multiplex PCR, lists solely in-frame clones and lacks some. The data hold approximately 59,000 clones, with approximately 78% observed a single time. Sequences were obtained from peripheral blood. These receptors were collected from a man older than 75 with acute or convalescent COVID-19.

The count of this clone is one. The CDR3 sequence: CASSLSPTGWNIQYF. The CDR3 DNA reads as TGTGCCAGCAGTTTATCCCCGACGGGGTGGAACATTCAGTACTTC. The chain uses TRBV27 and TRBJ2-4, with D maybe TRBD2 (5 bases). The CDR3 sequence is 15 residues long. Trimming removed 0 bases from V and 7 bases from J, with 13 bases in between. Germline V gene sequence: CDR1 MNHEY, CDR2 SMNVEV (reference sequence).

The chain combines TRBV5-6 with TRBJ1-2; D is ambiguous. The CDR3 is 14 amino acids. Germline lookup yields CDR1 SGHDT and CDR2 YYEEEE. Trimming pared 4 bases from V and 4 bases from J, leaving 14 bases between. This chain's CDR3 is CASSIQRFRYGYTF. The CDR3 region has the DNA TGTGCCAGCAGCATCCAGCGGTTTCGCTATGGCTACACCTTC.

The V and J genes are TRBV18 and TRBJ2-3; no reliable D call. Between the trimmed V and J ends, which lost 3 bases and 3 bases, there was a span of 7 bases. The CDR3 covers 13 residues. Germline CDR1 and CDR2: KGHSH and LQKENI. The CDR3: CASSPDLTDTQYF. CDR3 DNA sequence: TGTGCCAGCTCACCCGACTTAACAGATACGCAGTATTTT.

This clone appeared a single time. This CDR3 is also generated by other DNA sequences in the sample. This chain joins TRBV4-3 and TRBJ2-5, with 9 bases matching TRBD1. V lost 1 base, J lost 4 bases, and 1 base stayed unmatched. This CDR3 is 14 amino acids long. Germline CDR1 LGHNA, CDR2 YSLEER. CDR3 in amino acids: CASSQGQGGETQYF. The CDR3 DNA reads as TGCGCCAGCAGCCAAGGACAGGGGGGAGAGACCCAGTACTTC.

J is TRBJ2-3 and V is TRBV5-1, with TRBD2 identical over 7 bases. CDR3 size: 16 residues. The germline V gene has CDR1 SGHRS and CDR2 YFSETQ. V was clipped by 3 bases and J by 0 bases; unmatched bases: 7. CDR3 in amino acids: CASSSGTTLSTDTQYF. CDR3 DNA sequence: TGCGCCAGCAGCTCAGGGACTACGCTTAGCACAGATACGCAGTATTTT. Full variable domain (rest looked up from reference TRBV5-1 and TRBJ2-3): KAGVTQTPRYLIKTRGQQVTLSCSPISGHRSVSWYQQTPGQGLQFLFEYFSETQRNKGNFPGRFSGRQFSNSRSEMNVSTLELGDSALYLCASSSGTTLSTDTQYFGPGTRLTVL.

V gene TRBV5-1 combines with J gene TRBJ1-6, with D perhaps TRBD1 (5 bases). Trimming took off 0 bases at V and 10 bases at J, with 17 bases between the two ends. This CDR3 region has 16 residues. CDR1 and CDR2 from the germline V gene are SGHRS and YFSETQ. The CDR3 loop reads CASSLVPSRVGSPLHF. CDR3 coding DNA: TGCGCCAGCAGCTTGGTTCCCTCCAGGGTAGGCTCACCCCTCCACTTT. Based on the CDR3 plus reference TRBV5-1 and TRBJ1-6, the full variable domain is KAGVTQTPRYLIKTRGQQVTLSCSPISGHRSVSWYQQTPGQGLQFLFEYFSETQRNKGNFPGRFSGRQFSNSRSEMNVSTLELGDSALYLCASSLVPSRVGSPLHFGNGTRLTVT.

J is TRBJ2-7 and V is TRBV6-2 or TRBV6-3; D perhaps matches TRBD2 (6 bases). This CDR3 is 15 amino acids long. Trimming shortened V by 1 base and J by 6 bases, and 16 bases separated the two germline ends. CDR1 and CDR2 (germline): MNHEY, SVGEGT. Written as DNA, the CDR3 is TGTGCCAGCAGTTACTGGTCGGGACTCCCCCGCGAGCAGTACTTC. It yields the protein CASSYWSGLPREQYF.

The rearrangement links TRBV6-4 to TRBJ2-2; 13 nucleotides line up with TRBD2. The J segment lost 6 bases and the V segment lost 10 bases, leaving 5 bases of the junction unmatched. Per germline, CDR1 MRHNA and CDR2 SNTAGT. This CDR3 is 14 amino acids long. The CDR3 region is CATRTSGGSGELFF. CDR3 DNA: TGTGCCACCCGGACTAGCGGGGGTTCCGGGGAGCTGTTTTTT.

The table lists this clone with a few counts. V usage is TRBV6-2 or TRBV6-3 and J usage is TRBJ1-1, with a tentative D call TRBD1 (5 bases). Germline V gives CDR1 MNHEY, CDR2 SVGEGT. Trimming left V 6 bases short and J 1 base short, with 21 bases between. The CDR3 has 17 amino acids. The CDR3 spells CASSWVVRGQRNTEAFF. CDR3 coding DNA: TGTGCCAGCAGCTGGGTGGTGAGAGGACAAAGGAACACTGAAGCTTTCTTT.

CDR3 residues: CASSQAGGTGELFF. The CDR3 nucleotides read TGTGCCAGCAGCCAGGCAGGGGGCACCGGGGAGCTGTTTTTT. The V gene is TRBV3-1 (or the pseudogene TRBV3-2), the J gene TRBJ2-2; TRBD1 matches 7 bases. The CDR3 runs to 14 residues. Germline CDR1 is LGHDT and CDR2 is YNNKEL (reference sequence). Germline trimming cut 3 bases from V and 4 bases from J; bases unmatched to any gene: 2.

This chain joins TRBV5-6 and TRBJ2-7, with TRBD2 as a possible D gene (7 bases). V gave up 0 bases and J gave up 6 bases, with 22 bases separating them. The germline V gene has CDR1 SGHDT and CDR2 YYEEEE. This CDR3 has 17 residues. CDR3 region: CASSLAGVGGESGEQYF. CDR3 coding DNA: TGTGCCAGCAGCTTGGCCGGCGTAGGGGGGGAAAGTGGCGAGCAGTACTTC.

On this clone: This sample includes further DNA sequences coding for the same CDR3. V is TRBV7-2 and J is TRBJ2-7, with D perhaps TRBD1 (6 bases). There are 14 residues in the CDR3. V was cut by 1 base and J by 4 bases, with 11 bases left in between. Germline V gene sequence: CDR1 SGHTA, CDR2 FQGNSA. The CDR3 sequence: CASSLVQGRYEQYF. In DNA, the CDR3 is TGTGCCAGCAGCTTAGTCCAGGGGCGGTACGAGCAGTACTTC.

J is TRBJ1-4 and V is TRBV7-9; 10 nucleotides match TRBD1. Trimming removed 3 bases from V and 6 bases from J; junction bases left unmatched: 7. CDR1 and CDR2 (germline): SEHNR, FQNEAQ (reference sequence). This CDR3 is 16 amino acids long. CDR3 nucleotide sequence: TGTGCCAGCAGCTTGTTACCTGGGACAGGGGATGAAAAACTGTTTTTT. Translated: CASSLLPGTGDEKLFF.

V and J are TRBV5-1 and TRBJ1-1, with 7 bases identical to TRBD1. Germline trimming cut 4 bases from V and 7 bases from J; bases unmatched to any gene: 10. From germline, CDR1 is SGHRS and CDR2 YFSETQ. The CDR3 sequence is 14 residues long. The CDR3 is CASSLVDTGDEAFF. DNA for the CDR3: TGCGCCAGCAGCCTCGTTGATACAGGGGATGAAGCTTTCTTT.

The chain uses TRBV13 and TRBJ1-5; no clear D. This CDR3 spans 13 amino acids. The germline CDR1 and CDR2 sequences are PRHDT and FYEKMQ (reference sequence). V dropped 2 bases and J dropped 6 bases, with 8 bases sitting between them. This chain's CDR3 is CASSLQRGQPQHF. In DNA, the CDR3 is TGTGCCAGCAGCTTACAGCGGGGTCAGCCCCAGCATTTT.

This clone was seen just once. V usage is TRBV6-6 and J usage is TRBJ1-6, with 10 positions matching TRBD1. The V gene's germline CDR1 is MNHNY and CDR2 SVGAGI (reference sequence). The V and J ends lost 5 bases and 7 bases, in that order; junction bases with no gene match: 2. This CDR3 contains 14 residues. The chain's CDR3 is CASSPGQGNSPLHF. In DNA, the CDR3 is TGTGCCAGCAGTCCGGGACAGGGGAATTCACCCCTCCACTTT.

This clone was observed once. The rearrangement links TRBV4-2 to TRBJ2-5; the D is unclear. V was shortened by 3 bases and J by 2 bases, with 10 bases between the two germline ends. Germline V gives CDR1 LGHNA, CDR2 YNFKEQ. The CDR3 runs 14 residues. The CDR3, as DNA: TGTGCCAGCAGCCATACTGCGGCGCAAGAGACCCAGTACTTC. Its translation: CASSHTAAQETQYF.

The chain is built from TRBV24-1 and TRBJ2-7; D gene ambiguous. This CDR3 is built from 14 residues. Looked up from germline, CDR1 is KGHDR and CDR2 is SFDVKD. V was clipped by 3 bases and J by 4 bases, with 12 bases between them. The CDR3 bases are TGTGCCACCAGTGATCCTCGCGCCGGGTACGAGCAGTACTTC. Its protein is CATSDPRAGYEQYF.

The rearrangement links TRBV7-9 to TRBJ2-7; 11 nucleotides agree with TRBD2. V was pared by 5 bases and J by 4 bases, with 7 bases of the junction left unmatched. Germline values: CDR1 SEHNR, CDR2 FQNEAQ (reference sequence). CDR3 length: 15 amino acids. CDR3 DNA sequence: TGTGCCAGCAGCCTAGTCACTAGCGGGAGTTACGAGCAGTACTTC. Translating gives CASSLVTSGSYEQYF. The full variable domain, with the rest looked up from reference TRBV7-9 and TRBJ2-7, is DTGVSQNPRHKITKRGQNVTFRCDPISEHNRLYWYRQTLGQGPEFLTYFQNEAQLEKSRLLSDRFSAERPKGSFSTLEIQRTEQGDSAMYLCASSLVTSGSYEQYFGPGTRLTVT.

The V call is TRBV3-1 (or the pseudogene TRBV3-2), the J call TRBJ2-5, with 7 bases fitting TRBD1. The CDR3 covers 19 residues. V lost 1 base and J lost 2; bases outside the gene matches: 16. In germline, CDR1 is LGHDT, CDR2 YNNKEL (reference sequence). Here the CDR3 DNA reads TGTGCCAGCAGCCAAGTTCGATACCATCGCCGGGACAGACAAGAGACCCAGTACTTC. Translating gives CASSQVRYHRRDRQETQYF.

J is TRBJ2-5 and V is TRBV20-1, with 9 bases lining up with TRBD1. This CDR3 has 15 amino acids. Germline CDR1 and CDR2: DFQATT and SNEGSKA (reference sequence). V gave up 3 bases and J gave up 4 bases; unmatched junction bases: 9. CDR3 coding DNA: TGCAGTGCTAGTTTACCGGGACAGGGCCGAGAGACCCAGTACTTC. Translation: CSASLPGQGRETQYF.

This clone has only one observation. The genes are TRBV18 and TRBJ1-2; a weak D match, TRBD1 (5 bases). The CDR3 contains 14 residues. Germline lookup yields CDR1 KGHSH and CDR2 LQKENI. The V end was cut by 2 bases, the J end by 2 bases, with 9 bases between. The CDR3 protein is CASSPNPGNYGYTF. CDR3 DNA sequence: TGTGCCAGCTCACCAAACCCAGGGAACTATGGCTACACCTTC.

The chain employs TRBV19 and TRBJ2-5; TRBD1 aligns across 9 bases. In germline, CDR1 is LNHDA, CDR2 SQIVND (reference sequence). This CDR3 spans 14 amino acids. Germline trimming cut 4 bases from V and 5 bases from J; bases unmatched to any gene: 5. CDR3 nucleotides: TGTGCCAGTAGTACCCTGACAGGGGGGGAGACCCAGTACTTC. The encoded protein is CASSTLTGGETQYF.

The J gene is TRBJ1-4, the V gene TRBV2; possibly TRBD1 for D (6 bases). CDR3 length equals 14 residues. Trimming cost V 6 bases and J 7 bases, with 15 bases left between them. Germline values: CDR1 SNHLY, CDR2 FYNNEI. This CDR3 is CASRLEIGGEKLFF. Here the CDR3 DNA reads TGTGCCAGCAGACTAGAGATAGGGGGTGAAAAACTGTTTTTT.

Concerning this clone: The sample carries other DNA sequences with the same CDR3. The rearrangement uses TRBV6-2 or TRBV6-3 and TRBJ1-2; unclear D gene. Germline assignment: CDR1 MNHEY and CDR2 SVGEGT. Between the trimmed V and J ends, which lost 3 bases and 5 bases, there was a span of 7 bases. This CDR3 is 12 amino acids long. This CDR3 reads CASSYSGYGYTF. The DNA for the CDR3 is TGTGCCAGCAGTTATAGCGGTTATGGCTACACCTTC.

The V and J genes are TRBV11-3 and TRBJ2-1; unclear D gene. The V end lost 5 bases, the J end lost 6 bases, and 11 bases lay between the germline ends. The CDR3 has 13 amino acids. The germline V gene encodes CDR1 SGHNT and CDR2 YENEEA. CDR3 in amino acids: CASSPEAFNEQFF. The DNA for the CDR3 is TGTGCCAGCAGCCCTGAGGCTTTCAATGAGCAGTTCTTC.

Concerning this clone itself: The sample holds other DNA sequences that translate to the same CDR3. V gene TRBV9 combines with J gene TRBJ1-3, with D possibly TRBD1 on 6 matching bases. V lost 0 bases to trimming and J lost 4 bases, with 8 bases between them. The V gene's germline CDR1 is SGDLS and CDR2 YYNGEE. CDR3 size: 14 residues. CDR3 nucleotides: TGTGCCAGCAGCGTAGGAGGGACAGGAAACACCATATATTTT. Translating gives CASSVGGTGNTIYF.

The gene calls are TRBV2 and TRBJ2-1; 12 bases are a match to TRBD2. The trim removed 5 bases at V and 5 bases at J, leaving 10 bases unmatched. This CDR3 comprises 17 residues. Germline lookup yields CDR1 SNHLY and CDR2 FYNNEI. In DNA form, the CDR3 reads TGTGCCAGCAGTAGTATCACTAGCGGGGGGAAGAACAATGAGCAGTTCTTC. Protein product: CASSSITSGGKNNEQFF.

The genes are TRBV6-5 and TRBJ2-7; 9 bases map to TRBD1. Germline CDR1 MNHEY, CDR2 SVGAGI. The CDR3 extends over 14 amino acids. Germline trimming cut 5 bases from V and 5 bases from J; bases unmatched to any gene: 7. The CDR3 protein is CASSLRWTGDEQYF. The CDR3 nucleotides read TGTGCCAGCAGTCTGCGGTGGACAGGGGACGAGCAGTACTTC.